The clone carrying this TCR beta chain appeared once. Antigen unknown. The data are from a study of blood T cells in healthy people across ages. Study-wide findings and caveats: Across the age range, TCR beta diversity per million T cells fell in a roughly linear way. Expanded clonotype shifts may have been confounded, as the donors had an unknown CMV status.

PCR was performed a second time for roughly 6 to 12 cycles using a sample-barcoded 5' primer and a J-beta primer mix. Via MiXCR, TCRdb re-called the 5' RACE reads, giving one row per CDR3 protein. Of 700,000 to 950,000 distinct CDR3 sequences listed, 40% to 45% are singletons. Donors were healthy Caucasian individuals from Russia aged roughly 6 to 90. Drawn from each donor were approximately 9.5 milliliters of peripheral blood. V trimming: 2 bases; J trimming: 10 bases; junction bases outside the gene matches: 8. CDR3 length equals 14 residues. The germline V gene has CDR1 LGHDT and CDR2 YNNKEL (reference sequence).

This sequence originates from a woman aged 55-69 years in good health. Material for sequencing was blood. The rearrangement joins TRBV3-1 to TRBJ2-1; 7 nucleotides match TRBD1. This chain's CDR3 is CASSQWGQRGEQFF. CDR3 nucleotides: TGTGCCAGCAGCCAATGGGGACAGCGTGGGGAGCAGTTCTTC.